The clone carrying this TCR beta chain was picked up a small number of times. What it binds is unknown. The CDR3 end is not reached by the read, which stops 3 residues before it; the germline J gene fills it in. The entry originates in a study of T cell clonality in common variable immunodeficiency. Study-level findings and limits: In common variable immunodeficiency, TCR beta chains reportedly carried fewer deletions and N-nucleotide insertions. CVID subjects shared fewer TCRbeta clones than healthy controls did.

Using immunoSEQ multiplex PCR, the repertoire was profiled, and TCRdb retains in-frame clones only, with some absent. The repertoire has 15,000 to 20,000 clones, none seen only once; the ten largest take more than 10%. Germline V gene data show CDR1 as SQVTM and CDR2 as ANQGSEA. CDR3 length equals 13 residues. V shed 7 bases and J shed 1 base, with 14 bases lying between them. Sequenced: peripheral blood mononuclear cells. This TCR was recovered from a human donor with common variable immunodeficiency. The chain links TRBV29-1 to TRBJ2-7, with D possibly matching TRBD2 (7 bases). The CDR3 loop is CSAEGGQSYEQYF. The CDR3 DNA, read in part, is TGCAGCGCCGAGGGGGGGCAGTCCTACGAG.